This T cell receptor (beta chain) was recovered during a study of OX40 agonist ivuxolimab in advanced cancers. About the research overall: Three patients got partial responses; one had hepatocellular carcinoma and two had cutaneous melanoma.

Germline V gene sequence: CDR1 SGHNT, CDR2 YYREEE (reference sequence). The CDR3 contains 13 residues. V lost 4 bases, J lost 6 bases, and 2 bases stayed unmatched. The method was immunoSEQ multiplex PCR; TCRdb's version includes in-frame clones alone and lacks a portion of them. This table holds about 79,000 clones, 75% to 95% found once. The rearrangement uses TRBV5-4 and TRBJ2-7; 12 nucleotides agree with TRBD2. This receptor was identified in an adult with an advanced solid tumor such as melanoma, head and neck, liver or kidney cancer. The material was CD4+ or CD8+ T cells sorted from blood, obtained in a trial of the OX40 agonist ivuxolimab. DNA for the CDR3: TGTGCCAGCAGCCCGGGACTAGCGGGCGAGCAGTACTTC. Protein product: CASSPGLAGEQYF. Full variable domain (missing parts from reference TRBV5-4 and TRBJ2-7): ETGVTQSPTHLIKTRGQQVTLRCSSQSGHNTVSWYQQALGQGPQFIFQYYREEENGRGNFPPRFSGLQFPNYSSELNVNALELDDSALYLCASSPGLAGEQYFGPGTRLTVT.